Listed here is a single T cell receptor beta chain. Relative to the germline gene, one junction end is altered; a read error may explain this. TCRdb reprocessed the 5' RACE reads via MiXCR and lists one record per CDR3 protein. The data show 30,000 or so distinct CDR3 sequences, over 5% seen once. This specimen comes from a study of T cells after yellow fever vaccination. Study as a whole: Researchers used SMART-Seq v4 Ultra Low Input to prepare fractions that had low cell numbers. General study findings and limits: Although most clonotypes did not, a small share appeared in both CD4 and CD8 compartments.

This CDR3 is 13 amino acids long. Germline V gene lookup returns CDR1 DFQATT and CDR2 SNEGSKA (reference sequence). This TCR was sampled from a man aged 25 to 45 who received the YFV17D yellow fever vaccine. The sequencing here drew on PBMCs, either bulk or a sorted T-cell subset (CD4+, CD8+, memory, or dextramer-sorted; not recorded which), taken on the day of the yellow fever booster vaccination. The genes are TRBV20-1 and TRBJ2-1; 9 bases align to TRBD1. DNA of the CDR3: TGCTGTGCTAGGGGGGACAGGGACAATGAGCAGTTCTTC. Encoded protein: CCARGDRDNEQFF.